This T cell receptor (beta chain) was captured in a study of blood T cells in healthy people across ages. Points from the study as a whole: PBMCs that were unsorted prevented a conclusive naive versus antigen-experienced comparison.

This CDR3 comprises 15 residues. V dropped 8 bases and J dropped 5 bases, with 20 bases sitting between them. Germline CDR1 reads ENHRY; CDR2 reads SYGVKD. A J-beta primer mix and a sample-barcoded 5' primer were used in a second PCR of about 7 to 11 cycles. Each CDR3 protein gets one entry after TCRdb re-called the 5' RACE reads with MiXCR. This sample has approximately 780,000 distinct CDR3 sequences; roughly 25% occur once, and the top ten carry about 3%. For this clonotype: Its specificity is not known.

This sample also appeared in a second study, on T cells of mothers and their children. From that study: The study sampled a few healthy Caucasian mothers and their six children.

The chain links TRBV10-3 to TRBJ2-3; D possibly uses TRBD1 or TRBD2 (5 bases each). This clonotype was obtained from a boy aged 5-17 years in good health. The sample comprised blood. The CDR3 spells CAIRRTHERVDTQYF. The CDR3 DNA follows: TGTGCCATCCGAAGGACACACGAGAGGGTAGATACGCAGTATTTT.